Detailed here is one T cell receptor (beta chain). No antigen is known for it. The sample belongs to a study of cytomegalovirus exposure and HLA in healthy donors. Study outcomes and limitations: The study carried out a later analysis of TCR beta sequences. It associated some 17,000 of them with specific HLA alleles at a false discovery rate of 0.05.

V was pared by 7 bases and J by 8 bases, with 8 bases of the junction left unmatched. From germline, CDR1 is MNHEY and CDR2 SVGAGI. The CDR3 consists of 13 residues. Amplification used 60 Vbeta primers and 13 Jbeta primers. Sequenced by immunoSEQ multiplex PCR; TCRdb stores in-frame clones only, minus some. The sample has more than 55,000 clones; the top ten hold 4% to 5.5%. This receptor was obtained from a woman aged 40 to 50 in good health and CMV-seropositive. The sample comprised PBMCs. The V gene is TRBV6-5, the J gene TRBJ1-1, with 9 bases matching TRBD1. CDR3 bases: TGTGCCAGCAATCACAGGGGGCGCTGGGAAGCTTTCTTT. It encodes CASNHRGRWEAFF.